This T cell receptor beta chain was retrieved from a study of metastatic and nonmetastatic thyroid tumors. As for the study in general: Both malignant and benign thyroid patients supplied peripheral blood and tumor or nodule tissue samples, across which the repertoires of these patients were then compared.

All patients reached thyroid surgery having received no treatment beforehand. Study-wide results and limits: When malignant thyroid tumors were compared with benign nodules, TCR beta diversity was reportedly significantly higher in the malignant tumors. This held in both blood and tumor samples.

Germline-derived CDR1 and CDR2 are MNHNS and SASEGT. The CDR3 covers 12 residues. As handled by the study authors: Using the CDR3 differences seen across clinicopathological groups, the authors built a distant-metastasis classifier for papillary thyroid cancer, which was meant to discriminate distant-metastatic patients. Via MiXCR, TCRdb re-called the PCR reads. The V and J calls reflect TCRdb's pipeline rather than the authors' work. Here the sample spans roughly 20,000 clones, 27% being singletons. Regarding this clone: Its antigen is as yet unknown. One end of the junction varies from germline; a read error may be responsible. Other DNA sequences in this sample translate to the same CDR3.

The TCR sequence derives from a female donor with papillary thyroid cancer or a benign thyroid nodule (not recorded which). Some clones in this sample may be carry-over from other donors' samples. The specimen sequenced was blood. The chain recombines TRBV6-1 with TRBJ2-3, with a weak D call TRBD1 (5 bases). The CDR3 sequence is CAGSDSGYTQYF. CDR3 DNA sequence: TGTGCCGGCTCCGATTCAGGGTATACTCAGTATTTT.